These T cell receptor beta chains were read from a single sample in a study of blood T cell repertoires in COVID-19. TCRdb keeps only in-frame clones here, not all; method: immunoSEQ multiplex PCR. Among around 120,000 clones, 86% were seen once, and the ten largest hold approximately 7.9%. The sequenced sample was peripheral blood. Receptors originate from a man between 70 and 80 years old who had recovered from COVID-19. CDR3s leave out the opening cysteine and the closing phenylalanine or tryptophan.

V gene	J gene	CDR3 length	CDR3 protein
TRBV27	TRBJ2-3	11	ASSPGGTDTQY
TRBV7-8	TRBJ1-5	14	ASSLVGGGRGQPQH
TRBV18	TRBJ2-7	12	ASSPPTYSYEQY
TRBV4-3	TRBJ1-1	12	ASSHRGGKTEAF
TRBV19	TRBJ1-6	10	ASSSYLGRLH
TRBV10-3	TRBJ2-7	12	AISESTSGRVIY
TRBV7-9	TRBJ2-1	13	ASSTLAGADNEQF
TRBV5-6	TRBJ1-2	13	ASSLAFRDSYGYT
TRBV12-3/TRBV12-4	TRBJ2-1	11	ASSFARPSEQF
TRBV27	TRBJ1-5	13	ASSLSGTRNQPQH
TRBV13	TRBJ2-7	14	ASSLTGGRVAYEQY
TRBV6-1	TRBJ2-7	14	ASSEIAGAPSYEQY
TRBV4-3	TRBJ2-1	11	ASSRTSKAEQF
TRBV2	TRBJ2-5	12	ASSARPGGETQY
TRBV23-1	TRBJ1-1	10	ASSQSGAPAF
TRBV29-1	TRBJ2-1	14	SGWGGYSKSYNEQF
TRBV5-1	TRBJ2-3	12	ASSLRDPMDTQY
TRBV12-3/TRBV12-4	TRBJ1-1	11	ASIPDRGTEAF
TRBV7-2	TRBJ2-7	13	ASSLFSGLSYEQY
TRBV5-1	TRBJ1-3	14	ASSPRRSGSGNTIY
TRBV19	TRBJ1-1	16	ASSISYPHHRRKAEAF
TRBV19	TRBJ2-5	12	ASSTTGLRETQY
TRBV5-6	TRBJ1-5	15	ASSVGVMGPYNQPQH
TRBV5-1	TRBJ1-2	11	ASRDAQLGGYT
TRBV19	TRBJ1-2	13	ASTIPGRGPYGYT
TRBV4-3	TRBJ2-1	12	ASSQMTPEDEQF
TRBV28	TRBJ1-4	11	ASSRGQGGKLF
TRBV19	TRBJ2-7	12	ASRRVDSSYEQY
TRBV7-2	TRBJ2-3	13	ASSLGGSGTDTQY
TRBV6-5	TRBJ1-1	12	ASSYGWLSPEAF
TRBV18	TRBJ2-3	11	ASSPGRLDTQY
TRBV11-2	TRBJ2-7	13	ASSLDYSGTYEQY
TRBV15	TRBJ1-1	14	ATSRATGGVNTEAF
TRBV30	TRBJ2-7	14	AWTPGLAGGGGEQY
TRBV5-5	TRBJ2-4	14	ASSPYAGSGGDIQY
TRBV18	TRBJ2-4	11	ASSPPMGGIQY
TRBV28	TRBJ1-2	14	ASGPGQGYVNYGYT
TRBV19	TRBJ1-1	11	ASRGQGDTEAF
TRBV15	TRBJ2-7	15	ATSRDLGGADSYEQY
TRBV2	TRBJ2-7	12	ATRRGLDLYEQY
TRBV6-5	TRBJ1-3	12	ASSPGDPGNTIY
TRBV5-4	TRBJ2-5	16	ASSLTVRIAGAKETQY
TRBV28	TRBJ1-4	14	ASSIIGQGGREKLF
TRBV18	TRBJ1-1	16	ASSWVHGARGSNTEAF
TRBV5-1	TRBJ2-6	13	ASSLRGPGANVLT
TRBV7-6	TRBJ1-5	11	ASRQQGNQPQH
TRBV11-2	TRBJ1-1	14	ASSLIIGQGANEAF
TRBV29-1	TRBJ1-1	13	SVTGTGGPNTEAF
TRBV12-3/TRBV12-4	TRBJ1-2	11	ASSLNRGYGYT
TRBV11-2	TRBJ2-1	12	ASSSRLAGDEQF
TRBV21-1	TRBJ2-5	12	ASSPGAGKETQY